Given below is one TCR beta chain in context. The target antigen is unknown. The data were taken from a study of shared clonotypes between healthy human individuals. General study findings and limits: The study drew on few donors, limiting represented genetic and exposure-history diversity. It was only blood that was sampled, and tissue repertoires likely differ.

Every immunoSEQ plate was one replicate of a subset's evenly spread DNA. Sequencing used immunoSEQ multiplex PCR; TCRdb keeps in-frame clones, though not all of them. The table has roughly 680,000 clones, around 77% seen once. The CDR3 has 13 residues. The V gene's germline CDR1 is MNHEY and CDR2 SVGAGI. Trimming cost V 6 bases and J 6 bases, with 15 bases left between them. This chain joins TRBV6-5 and TRBJ2-7, with a tentative D call TRBD1 (7 bases). This TCR was sampled from a woman aged 25 to 39 in good health. Sample: memory CD4+ T cells sorted from blood. Stated subset: CD45RA-negative fraction. In nucleotides, the CDR3 is TGTGCCAGCAGGGGGGGACAGCTGGGCGAGCAGTACTTC. Protein sequence: CASRGGQLGEQYF.